This TCR beta chain derives from a study of T cell responses to AZD1222 COVID-19 vaccine. V shed 5 bases and J shed 1 base, with 12 bases lying between them. Germline V CDR1 and CDR2: MNHEY, SVGAGI. The CDR3 runs 15 residues. Broader study findings: Regions 160-218 and 743-854 dominated among vaccine-associated CD4 TCRs spanning spike. Baseline antibody screening turned up just a handful of seropositive AZD1222 recipients. Reportedly, nearly half the spike-specific TCRs target unmutated variant regions.

Produced via immunoSEQ multiplex PCR; TCRdb's table is partial and in-frame only. The table has 35,000 to 50,000 clones, around four fifths seen once. Of note for this clone: What it recognizes is unknown.

The source material was peripheral blood, sampled 28 days after the second dose of the MenACWY control vaccine. The gene calls are TRBV6-5 and TRBJ2-1; perhaps TRBD2 as D (6 bases). The sequence was collected from an adult who received the MenACWY meningococcal vaccine as a control. CDR3 sequence reads: CASSLAPGSYNEQFF. The DNA of the CDR3 is TGTGCCAGCAGTCTAGCGCCGGGGTCCTACAATGAGCAGTTCTTC.